The following is a TCR beta chain sequence with its context. What it binds is unknown. The CDR3 spans 16 residues. CDR1 and CDR2 from the germline V gene are LGHNA and YSLEER. V shed 0 bases and J shed 4 bases, with 14 bases lying between them. This sample is part of a study of T cells in localized non-small cell lung cancer. Findings of the study overall: Peak T cell clonality was found in uninvolved adjacent lung, exceeding tumor. Those with higher blood T cell density had longer overall survival. When the top 100 tumor clones were examined, a median 57 of them also appeared in the adjacent lung, which was paired and uninvolved.

Method: immunoSEQ multiplex PCR; TCRdb's copy keeps in-frame clones and lacks some. Counted here are over 25,000 clones, roughly 87% occurring once; the ten biggest clones make up around 0.99%. The input for sequencing was peripheral blood, taken before any cancer treatment. The source is a woman aged 40-69 years with stage I lung adenocarcinoma. The chain carries TRBV4-3 and TRBJ2-3; D tentatively reads TRBD1 or TRBD2 (5 bases each). The CDR3 spells CASSQEWDRRSDTQYF. As DNA, the CDR3 is TGCGCCAGCAGCCAAGAGTGGGACCGCCGATCAGATACGCAGTATTTT.